This TCR beta chain was sequenced for a study of T cells in Graves' hyperthyroidism and ophthalmopathy. Among ophthalmopathy patients, the Clinical Activity Score reached at least 3, the NOSPECS grade reached at least 4, and duration remained under 3 months. Uncontrolled infection, other autoimmune disease, pregnancy or lactation barred patients from enrollment. Clinical symptoms, serum thyroxine and TRAb, thyroid ultrasound and orbital computed tomography together formed the diagnostic basis. Out of around 10 ml of fresh peripheral blood came the PBMCs. V lost 5 bases and J lost 2; bases outside the gene matches: 5. The CDR3 is made up of 15 amino acids. Germline CDR1 and CDR2: LNHDA and SQIVND (reference sequence). TCR beta CDR3 regions were amplified from RNA. An initial round of RT-PCR targeting the TCR CDR3 relied on the HTBI primer set. TCRdb reanalysed the multiplex PCR reads using MiXCR and keeps one entry per CDR3 protein. The sample has hundreds of thousands of distinct CDR3 sequences, roughly a sixth seen once.

The TCR originated in a young woman with Graves' ophthalmopathy. The V gene is TRBV19, the J gene TRBJ2-3; 9 nucleotides line up with TRBD1. Sequenced input: blood. CDR3 sequence (DNA): TGTGCCAGTAGTCCCGGACAGGGGTACACAGATACGCAGTATTTT. Translating gives CASSPGQGYTDTQYF.